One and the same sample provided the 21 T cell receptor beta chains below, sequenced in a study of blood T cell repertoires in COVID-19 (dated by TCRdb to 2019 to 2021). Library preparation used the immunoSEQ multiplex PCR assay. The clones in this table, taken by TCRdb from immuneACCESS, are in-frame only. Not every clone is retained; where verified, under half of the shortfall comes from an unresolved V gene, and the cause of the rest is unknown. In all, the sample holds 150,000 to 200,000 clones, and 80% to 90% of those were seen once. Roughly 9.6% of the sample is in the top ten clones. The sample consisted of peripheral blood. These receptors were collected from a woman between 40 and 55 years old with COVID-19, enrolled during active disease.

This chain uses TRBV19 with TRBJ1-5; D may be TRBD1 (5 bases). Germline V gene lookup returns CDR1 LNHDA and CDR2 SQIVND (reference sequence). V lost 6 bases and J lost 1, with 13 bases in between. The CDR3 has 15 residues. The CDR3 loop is CASSTTGGSNQPQHF. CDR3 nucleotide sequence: TGTGCCAGTAGCACTACCGGGGGGAGCAATCAGCCCCAGCATTTT.

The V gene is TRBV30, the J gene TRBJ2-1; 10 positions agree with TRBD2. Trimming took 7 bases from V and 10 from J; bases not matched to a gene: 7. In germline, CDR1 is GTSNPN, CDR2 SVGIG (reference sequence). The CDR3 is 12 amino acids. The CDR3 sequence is CAFRLAGPEQFF. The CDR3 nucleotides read TGTGCCTTCCGACTAGCGGGTCCCGAGCAGTTCTTC. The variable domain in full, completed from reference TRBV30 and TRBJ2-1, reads SQTIHQWPATLVQPVGSPLSLECTVEGTSNPNLYWYRQAAGRGLQLLFYSVGIGQISSEVPQNLSASRPQDRQFILSSKKLLLSDSGFYLCAFRLAGPEQFFGPGTRLTVL.

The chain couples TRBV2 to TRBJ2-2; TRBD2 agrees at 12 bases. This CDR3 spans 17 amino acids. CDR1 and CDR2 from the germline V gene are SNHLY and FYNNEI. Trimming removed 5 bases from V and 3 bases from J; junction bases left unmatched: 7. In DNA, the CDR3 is TGTGCCAGCAGTCATTGGACTAGCGGGGCCTACACCGGGGAGCTGTTTTTT. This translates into CASSHWTSGAYTGELFF.

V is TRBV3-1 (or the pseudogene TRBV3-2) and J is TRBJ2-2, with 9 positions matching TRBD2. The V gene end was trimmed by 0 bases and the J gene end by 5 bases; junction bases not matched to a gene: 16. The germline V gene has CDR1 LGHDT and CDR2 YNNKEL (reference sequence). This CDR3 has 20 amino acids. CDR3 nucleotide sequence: TGTGCCAGCAGCCAAGAGTCTGGGACTAGCCCCGGGGGACGTACCGGGGAGCTGTTTTTT. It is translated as CASSQESGTSPGGRTGELFF.

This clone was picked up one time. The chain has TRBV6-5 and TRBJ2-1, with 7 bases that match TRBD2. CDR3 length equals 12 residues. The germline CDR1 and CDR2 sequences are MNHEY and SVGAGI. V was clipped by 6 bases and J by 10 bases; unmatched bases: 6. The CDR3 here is CASRTGLEEQFF. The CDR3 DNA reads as TGTGCCAGCAGAACCGGACTAGAGGAGCAGTTCTTC.

CDR3 residues: CASSLHGQNLNQPQHF. The DNA for the CDR3 is TGTGCCAGCAGCTTACATGGACAGAACCTAAATCAGCCCCAGCATTTT. This chain links TRBV7-2 with TRBJ1-5; D might be TRBD1 (6 bases). CDR1 is SGHTA, CDR2 FQGNSA, per germline. V was cut by 2 bases and J by 4 bases, with 15 bases left in between. This CDR3 is built from 16 residues.

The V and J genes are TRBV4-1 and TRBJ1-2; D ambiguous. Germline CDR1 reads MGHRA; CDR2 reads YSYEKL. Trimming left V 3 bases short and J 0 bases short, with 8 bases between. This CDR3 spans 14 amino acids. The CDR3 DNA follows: TGCGCCAGCAGCCACCTAGGATCTAACTATGGCTACACCTTC. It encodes CASSHLGSNYGYTF.

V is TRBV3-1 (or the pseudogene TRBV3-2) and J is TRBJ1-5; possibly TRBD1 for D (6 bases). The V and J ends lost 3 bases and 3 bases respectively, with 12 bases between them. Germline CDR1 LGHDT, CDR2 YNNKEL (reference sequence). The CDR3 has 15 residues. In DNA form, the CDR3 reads TGTGCCAGCAGCCAGGGGTCAGGGGCCAATCAGCCCCAGCATTTT. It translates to CASSQGSGANQPQHF.

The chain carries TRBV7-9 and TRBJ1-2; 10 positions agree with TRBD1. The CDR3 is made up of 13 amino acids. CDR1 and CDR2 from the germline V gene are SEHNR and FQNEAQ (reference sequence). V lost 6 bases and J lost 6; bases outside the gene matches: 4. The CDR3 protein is CASRVGTGDGYTF. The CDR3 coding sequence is TGTGCCAGCAGGGTCGGGACAGGGGATGGCTACACCTTC.

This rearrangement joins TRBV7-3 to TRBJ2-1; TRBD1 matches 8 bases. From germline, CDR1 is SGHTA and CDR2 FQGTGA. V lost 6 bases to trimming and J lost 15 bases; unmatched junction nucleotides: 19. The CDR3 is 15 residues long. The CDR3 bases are TGTGCCAGCAGTTGGGACAGGACTCCCTCTAATTTGGTGTTCTTC. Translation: CASSWDRTPSNLVFF.

CDR3 in DNA: TGTGCCAGCAGTGAAAAAGCGTCCGGATTCGAGCAGTACTTC. Its protein product is CASSEKASGFEQYF. The gene calls are TRBV2 and TRBJ2-7; D remains unclear. Per the germline V gene, CDR1 is SNHLY and CDR2 is FYNNEI. The CDR3 has 14 amino acids. With 2 bases removed from V and 6 bases from J, the gap between germline ends came to 14 bases.

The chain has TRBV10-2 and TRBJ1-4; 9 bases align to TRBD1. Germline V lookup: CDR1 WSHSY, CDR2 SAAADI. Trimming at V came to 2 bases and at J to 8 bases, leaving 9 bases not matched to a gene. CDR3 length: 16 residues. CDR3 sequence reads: CASSEDLQGAREKLFF. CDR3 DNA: TGCGCCAGCAGTGAGGACTTACAGGGGGCGCGGGAAAAACTGTTTTTT.

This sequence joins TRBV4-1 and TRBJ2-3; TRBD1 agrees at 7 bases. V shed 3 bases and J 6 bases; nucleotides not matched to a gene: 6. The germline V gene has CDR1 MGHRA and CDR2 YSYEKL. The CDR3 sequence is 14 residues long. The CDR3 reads CASSQTGLADTQYF. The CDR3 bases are TGCGCCAGCAGCCAGACAGGGTTAGCGGATACGCAGTATTTT.

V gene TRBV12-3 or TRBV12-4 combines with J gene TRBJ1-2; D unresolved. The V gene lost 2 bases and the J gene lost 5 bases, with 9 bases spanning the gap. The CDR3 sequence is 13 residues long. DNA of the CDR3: TGTGCCAGCAGTTTAACGGGATTATATGGCTACACCTTC. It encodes CASSLTGLYGYTF.

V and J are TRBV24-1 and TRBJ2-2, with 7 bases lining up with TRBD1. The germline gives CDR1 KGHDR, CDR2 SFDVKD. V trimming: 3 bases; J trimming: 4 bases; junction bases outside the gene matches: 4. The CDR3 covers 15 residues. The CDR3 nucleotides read TGTGCCACCAGTGATGCCGACAGGGTCACCGGGGAGCTGTTTTTT. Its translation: CATSDADRVTGELFF.

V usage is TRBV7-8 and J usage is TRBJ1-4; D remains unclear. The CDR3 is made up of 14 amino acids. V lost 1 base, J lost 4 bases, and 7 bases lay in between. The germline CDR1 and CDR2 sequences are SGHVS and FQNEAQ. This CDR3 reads CASSLGNSNEKLFF. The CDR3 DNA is TGTGCCAGCAGCTTAGGAAACAGTAATGAAAAACTGTTTTTT.

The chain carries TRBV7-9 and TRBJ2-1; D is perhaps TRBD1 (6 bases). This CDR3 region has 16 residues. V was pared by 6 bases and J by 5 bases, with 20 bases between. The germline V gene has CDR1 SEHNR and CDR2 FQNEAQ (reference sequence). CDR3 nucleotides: TGTGCCAGCAGAGGGACACAGGGAATTAGGAACAATGAGCAGTTCTTC. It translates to CASRGTQGIRNNEQFF.

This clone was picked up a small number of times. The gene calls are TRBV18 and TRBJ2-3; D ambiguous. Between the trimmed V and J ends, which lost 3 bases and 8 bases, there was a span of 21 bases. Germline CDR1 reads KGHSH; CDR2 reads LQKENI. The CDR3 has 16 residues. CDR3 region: CASSPVTGVEVSTQYF. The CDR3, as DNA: TGTGCCAGCTCACCGGTCACGGGTGTTGAAGTTAGTACGCAGTATTTT.

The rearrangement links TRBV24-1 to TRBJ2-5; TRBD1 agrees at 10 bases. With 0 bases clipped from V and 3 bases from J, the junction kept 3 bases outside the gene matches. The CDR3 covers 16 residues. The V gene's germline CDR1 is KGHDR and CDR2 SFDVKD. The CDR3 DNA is TGTGCCACCAGTGATTTGCCGGACAGGGGGAAAGAGACCCAGTACTTC. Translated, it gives CATSDLPDRGKETQYF.

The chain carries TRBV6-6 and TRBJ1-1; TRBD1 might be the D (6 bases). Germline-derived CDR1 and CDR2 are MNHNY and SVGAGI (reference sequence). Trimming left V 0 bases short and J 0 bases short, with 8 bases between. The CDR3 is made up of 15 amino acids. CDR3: CASSYSGTMNTEAFF. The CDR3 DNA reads TGTGCCAGCAGTTACTCGGGGACAATGAACACTGAAGCTTTCTTT.

CDR3 amino acids: CASRGGTWDTGELFF. In DNA form, the CDR3 reads TGTGCCAGCAGGGGCGGGACGTGGGACACCGGGGAGCTGTTTTTT. V gene TRBV7-9 combines with J gene TRBJ2-2; D is possibly TRBD2 (6 bases). CDR1 is SEHNR and CDR2 is FQNEAQ in the germline V gene (reference sequence). This CDR3 contains 15 residues. Trimming pared 6 bases from V and 3 bases from J, leaving 14 bases between.